This T cell receptor beta chain was sequenced in a study of tumor-infiltrating lymphocytes in primary liver carcinoma. General observations from the study: The 250 largest clones made up significantly more of tumor than blood repertoires (p = 0.039).

Comment on this clonotype: The antigen is unknown.

With about 470 ng total RNA as template and a constant-region primer, TCR beta cDNA was made. Nested multiplex PCR, run for three rounds with slightly modified ARM-PCR, yielded TCR beta libraries. Rounds one and two of PCR, each of roughly 10 cycles, were primed with TRBV1-TRBV30 forward primers and a C-beta reverse primer. TCRdb processed the multiplex PCR reads anew with MiXCR; each CDR3 protein has one entry. The sample records almost 45,000 distinct CDR3 sequences, 60% to 80% being singletons. The CDR3 consists of 18 residues. The V and J ends lost 9 bases and 5 bases, in that order; junction bases with no gene match: 19. Germline-derived CDR1 and CDR2 are MDHEN and SYDVKM. Co-extracting RNA and DNA was done with roughly 17-32 mg of unsorted bulk tissue as input. Every patient had chronic HBV infection and was treatment-naive.

Sequencing was performed on tumor-adjacent normal liver tissue. The chain links TRBV28 to TRBJ1-5; 10 positions agree with TRBD1. The source of this sequence is a woman aged 30 to 39 with primary liver carcinoma and hepatitis B virus infection. CDR3 protein: CASSPLPGQGQVDQPQHF. DNA for the CDR3: TGTGCCAGTAGTCCCCTCCCGGGACAGGGGCAAGTGGATCAGCCCCAGCATTTT.